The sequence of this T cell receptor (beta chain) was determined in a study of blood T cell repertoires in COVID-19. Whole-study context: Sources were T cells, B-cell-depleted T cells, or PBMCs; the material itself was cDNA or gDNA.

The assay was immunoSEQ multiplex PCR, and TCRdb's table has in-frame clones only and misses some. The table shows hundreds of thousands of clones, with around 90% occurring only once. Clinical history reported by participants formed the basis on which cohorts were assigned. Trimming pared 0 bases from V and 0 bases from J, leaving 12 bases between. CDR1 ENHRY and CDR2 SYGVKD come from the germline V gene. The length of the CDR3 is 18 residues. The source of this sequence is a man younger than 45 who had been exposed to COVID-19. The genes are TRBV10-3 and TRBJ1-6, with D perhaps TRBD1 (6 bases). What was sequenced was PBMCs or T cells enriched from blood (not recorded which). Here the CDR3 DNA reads TGTGCCATCAGTGAGTCCTCGGACAGCCGCTCCTATAATTCACCCCTCCACTTT. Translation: CAISESSDSRSYNSPLHF.